A single sample is the source of the 22 T cell receptor beta chains below, sequenced in a study of control samples from healthy donors and cancer patients. Method: immunoSEQ multiplex PCR; TCRdb's copy keeps in-frame clones and lacks some. This repertoire comprises about 210,000 clones; its ten largest clones make up roughly 2%. Sequencing was carried out using blood. These receptors were obtained from a woman aged 25 to 39 in good health.

The rearrangement joins TRBV30 to TRBJ2-2; the D is unclear. Germline CDR1 GTSNPN, CDR2 SVGIG (reference sequence). The CDR3 covers 13 residues. V shed 4 bases and J shed 1 base, with 7 bases lying between them. The CDR3 coding sequence is TGTGCCTGGACAGAGCAGAACACCGGGGAGCTGTTTTTT. Translation gives CAWTEQNTGELFF.

J is TRBJ2-1 and V is TRBV6-2 or TRBV6-3; maybe TRBD2 (6 bases). V dropped 3 bases and J dropped 4 bases, with 19 bases sitting between them. In germline, CDR1 is MNHEY, CDR2 SVGEGT. This CDR3 is built from 17 residues. CDR3 bases: TGTGCCAGCAGTTATCTGTTTTTGCGGGGCGGATACAATGAGCAGTTCTTC. It specifies CASSYLFLRGGYNEQFF.

The gene calls are TRBV11-2 and TRBJ2-7, with 8 bases matching TRBD1. V lost 8 bases and J lost 0; bases outside the gene matches: 9. Per the germline V gene, CDR1 is SGHAT and CDR2 is FQNNGV. The CDR3 consists of 15 residues. CDR3 in amino acids: CASAKIQGGSYEQYF. Written as DNA, the CDR3 is TGTGCCAGCGCCAAGATACAGGGGGGCTCCTACGAGCAGTACTTC.

The J gene is TRBJ1-1, the V gene TRBV15, with D perhaps matching TRBD1 (5 bases). V dropped 0 bases and J dropped 5 bases, with 13 bases sitting between them. This CDR3 has 15 amino acids. The V gene's germline CDR1 is LNHNV and CDR2 YYDKDF (reference sequence). The CDR3 protein is CATSRDNSGLTEAFF. CDR3 coding DNA: TGTGCCACCAGCAGAGATAATTCAGGGCTTACTGAAGCTTTCTTT.

The CDR3 here is CASSPTGRNTGELFF. In DNA, the CDR3 is TGTGCCAGCTCACCTACGGGGCGGAACACCGGGGAGCTGTTTTTT. The chain has TRBV18 and TRBJ2-2, with D perhaps being TRBD1 or TRBD2 (5 bases each). Trimming took 3 bases from V and 1 from J, leaving 9 bases between them. CDR3 length equals 15 residues. Germline values: CDR1 KGHSH, CDR2 LQKENI.

The V call is TRBV11-3, the J call TRBJ2-3; 9 nucleotides line up with TRBD1. The germline V gene has CDR1 SGHNT and CDR2 YENEEA. The junction had 8 bases not matched to a gene; V was cut back by 3 bases and J by 1 base. The CDR3 length is 17 residues. DNA of the CDR3: TGTGCCAGCAGCTTTCATCTAGGGGACAGGGGCACAGATACGCAGTATTTT. This sequence encodes CASSFHLGDRGTDTQYF.

The gene calls are TRBV7-3 and TRBJ1-1; no reliable D call. The germline CDR1 and CDR2 sequences are SGHTA and FQGTGA. The CDR3 sequence is 13 residues long. V was shortened by 1 base and J by 5 bases, with 8 bases between the two germline ends. CDR3 amino acids: CASSLRVRTEAFF. The CDR3 bases are TGTGCCAGCAGCTTAAGGGTGCGGACTGAAGCTTTCTTT.

This sequence joins TRBV18 and TRBJ2-7; 9 bases map to TRBD1. Trimming took 0 bases from V and 5 from J; bases not matched to a gene: 11. There are 17 residues in the CDR3. CDR1 KGHSH and CDR2 LQKENI come from the germline V gene. CDR3 DNA sequence: TGTGCCAGCTCACCACCGGGCGGACAGGGGAGGGCGAACGAGCAGTACTTC. It yields the protein CASSPPGGQGRANEQYF.

The chain couples TRBV6-5 to TRBJ2-7; possibly TRBD2 for D (5 bases). The CDR3 is 13 amino acids. Trimming took off 7 bases at V and 1 base at J, with 11 bases between the two ends. Per the germline V gene, CDR1 is MNHEY and CDR2 is SVGAGI. The CDR3 sequence: CASTLDLSYEQYF. The CDR3 DNA follows: TGTGCCAGCACCCTGGACTTGTCCTACGAGCAGTACTTC.

The chain joins TRBV10-1 to TRBJ2-3, with no clear D. The germline gives CDR1 WNHNN, CDR2 SYGVQD (reference sequence). The V and J ends lost 8 bases and 1 base respectively, with 10 bases between them. The CDR3 loop spans 13 amino acids. DNA of the CDR3: TGCGCCAGCGGTTTTGGGGGCACAGATACGCAGTATTTT. Encoded protein: CASGFGGTDTQYF.

The chain joins TRBV2 to TRBJ1-2, with no clear D. The CDR3 consists of 14 residues. V lost 4 bases and J 4 bases, leaving 13 bases between the germline ends. Germline V gene sequence: CDR1 SNHLY, CDR2 FYNNEI. The CDR3 coding sequence is TGTGCCAGCAGTGTAGGAGGGATGAGCTATGGCTACACCTTC. Encoded protein: CASSVGGMSYGYTF.

The chain recombines TRBV28 with TRBJ1-4; maybe TRBD1 (6 bases). V lost 2 bases to trimming and J lost 6 bases, with 13 bases between them. CDR3 length equals 15 residues. In germline, CDR1 is MDHEN, CDR2 SYDVKM. The CDR3 region is CASSLSRGADEKLFF. DNA of the CDR3: TGTGCCAGCAGTTTAAGTCGGGGGGCAGATGAAAAACTGTTTTTT.

The chain is built from TRBV4-1 and TRBJ1-1; D call uncertain. Germline V gives CDR1 MGHRA, CDR2 YSYEKL. The ends were cut back, 5 bases at V and 1 base at J, with 8 bases in the middle. This CDR3 comprises 13 residues. For the CDR3, the DNA is TGCGCCAGCAGCTCCAGTGGGAACACTGAAGCTTTCTTT. As protein: CASSSSGNTEAFF.

The genes are TRBV6-5 and TRBJ1-1, with D maybe TRBD1 (5 bases). Trimming pared 7 bases from V and 5 bases from J, leaving 14 bases between. This CDR3 contains 13 residues. CDR1 and CDR2 (germline): MNHEY, SVGAGI. CDR3 loop: CASKDTDRTEAFF. The CDR3 nucleotides read TGTGCCAGCAAGGACACGGACCGTACTGAAGCTTTCTTT.

The chain couples TRBV3-1 (or the pseudogene TRBV3-2) to TRBJ1-1; 7 nucleotides agree with TRBD1. Trimming cost V 4 bases and J 4 bases; bases outside gene matches: 0. This CDR3 comprises 12 residues. Germline CDR1 and CDR2: LGHDT and YNNKEL (reference sequence). CDR3 nucleotides: TGTGCCAGCAGCCGGACAGGCACTGAAGCTTTCTTT. It is translated as CASSRTGTEAFF.

V gene TRBV18 combines with J gene TRBJ1-1, with 7 bases fitting TRBD1. With V trimmed by 7 bases and J by 8 bases, 13 bases remained unmatched. The CDR3 is made up of 14 amino acids. Germline V gene sequence: CDR1 KGHSH, CDR2 LQKENI. This chain's CDR3 is CASFNPGGLMEAFF. The CDR3 nucleotides are TGTGCCAGCTTCAACCCAGGGGGGCTAATGGAAGCTTTCTTT.

The V call is TRBV7-2, the J call TRBJ1-6; D might be TRBD1 (6 bases). In germline, CDR1 is SGHTA, CDR2 FQGNSA. V was pared by 4 bases and J by 10 bases, with 17 bases between. The CDR3 sequence is 15 residues long. CDR3 sequence reads: CASSSRGAGNSPLHF. Written as DNA, the CDR3 is TGTGCCAGCAGCTCCCGGGGGGCAGGGAACTCACCCCTCCACTTT.

The chain employs TRBV12-3 or TRBV12-4 and TRBJ1-6; tentatively, D is TRBD1 (6 bases). This CDR3 is 12 amino acids long. V shed 6 bases and J shed 6 bases, with 6 bases lying between them. CDR3 sequence (DNA): TGTGCCAGCAGGGACAGTAATTCACCCCTCCACTTT. This sequence encodes CASRDSNSPLHF.

The rearrangement joins TRBV5-1 to TRBJ2-7; 8 nucleotides line up with TRBD2. With V trimmed by 4 bases and J by 1 base, 7 bases remained unmatched. Germline assignment: CDR1 SGHRS and CDR2 YFSETQ. The CDR3 has 15 residues. DNA for the CDR3: TGCGCCAGCAGCCCCGGGGGGGCTCCTTCCTACGAGCAGTACTTC. This translates into CASSPGGAPSYEQYF.

The V call is TRBV19, the J call TRBJ2-2; the match to TRBD2 covers 10 bases. The CDR3 extends over 17 amino acids. Looked up from germline, CDR1 is LNHDA and CDR2 is SQIVND (reference sequence). V shed 6 bases and J 3 bases; nucleotides not matched to a gene: 10. The CDR3 region is CASSPKAGGLYTGELFF. In DNA, the CDR3 is TGTGCCAGTAGCCCCAAAGCGGGGGGGCTCTACACCGGGGAGCTGTTTTTT.

This rearrangement joins TRBV12-3 or TRBV12-4 to TRBJ1-2; tentatively, D is TRBD1 (5 bases). V lost 3 bases and J 8 bases, leaving 13 bases between the germline ends. The CDR3 consists of 13 residues. The chain's CDR3 is CASSFPGRRGYTF. The CDR3 coding sequence is TGTGCCAGCAGTTTCCCGGGACGCAGGGGCTACACCTTC.

The chain joins TRBV11-2 to TRBJ2-7, with a possible D match to TRBD1 (5 bases). The V gene lost 3 bases and the J gene lost 0 bases, with 9 bases spanning the gap. CDR1 and CDR2 from the germline V gene are SGHAT and FQNNGV. The CDR3 spans 14 residues. CDR3 residues: CASSFSRDSYEQYF. DNA for the CDR3: TGTGCCAGCAGCTTTTCCAGGGACTCCTACGAGCAGTACTTC.